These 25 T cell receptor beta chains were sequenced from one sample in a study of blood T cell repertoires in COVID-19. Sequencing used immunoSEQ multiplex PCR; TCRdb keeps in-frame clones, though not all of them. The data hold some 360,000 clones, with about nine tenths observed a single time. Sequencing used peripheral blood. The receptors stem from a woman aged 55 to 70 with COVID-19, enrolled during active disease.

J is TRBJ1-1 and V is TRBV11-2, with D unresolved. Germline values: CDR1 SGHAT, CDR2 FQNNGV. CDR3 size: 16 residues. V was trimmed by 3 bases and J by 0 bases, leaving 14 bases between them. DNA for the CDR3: TGTGCCAGCAGCTTGAATCCACCTCCTATGAACACTGAAGCTTTCTTT. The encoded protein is CASSLNPPPMNTEAFF.

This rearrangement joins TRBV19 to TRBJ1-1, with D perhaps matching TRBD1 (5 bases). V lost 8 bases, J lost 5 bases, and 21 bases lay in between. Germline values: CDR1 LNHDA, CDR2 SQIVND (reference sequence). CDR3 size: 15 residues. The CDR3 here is CASSEGRPRGTEAFF. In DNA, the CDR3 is TGTGCCAGTTCAGAGGGGAGGCCTCGTGGGACTGAAGCTTTCTTT.

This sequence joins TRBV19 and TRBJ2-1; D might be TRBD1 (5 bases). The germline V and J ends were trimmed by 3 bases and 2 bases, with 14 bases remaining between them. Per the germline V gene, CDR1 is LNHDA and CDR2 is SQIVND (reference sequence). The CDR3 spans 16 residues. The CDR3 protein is CASSISRAGPYNEQFF. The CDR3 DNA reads TGTGCCAGTAGTATTAGCAGGGCAGGACCCTACAATGAGCAGTTCTTC.

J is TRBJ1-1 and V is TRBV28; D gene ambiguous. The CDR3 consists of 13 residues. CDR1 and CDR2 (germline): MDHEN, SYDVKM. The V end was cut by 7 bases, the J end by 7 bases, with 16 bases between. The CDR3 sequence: CASTLVGGFEAFF. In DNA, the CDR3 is TGTGCCAGCACCCTCGTAGGAGGGTTTGAAGCTTTCTTT.

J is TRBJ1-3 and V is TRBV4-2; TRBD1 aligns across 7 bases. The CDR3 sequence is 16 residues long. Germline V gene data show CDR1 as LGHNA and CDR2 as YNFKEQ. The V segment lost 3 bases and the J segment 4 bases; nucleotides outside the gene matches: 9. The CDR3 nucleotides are TGTGCCAGCAGCCATCCCCCGGGACAGCGGGGAAACACCATATATTTT. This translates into CASSHPPGQRGNTIYF.

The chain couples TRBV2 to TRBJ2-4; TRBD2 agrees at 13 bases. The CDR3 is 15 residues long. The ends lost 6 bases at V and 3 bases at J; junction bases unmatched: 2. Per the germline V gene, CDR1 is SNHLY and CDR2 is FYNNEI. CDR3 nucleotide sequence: TGTGCCAGCAGCGGACTAGCGGGGGTCAAAAACATTCAGTACTTC. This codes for CASSGLAGVKNIQYF.

The CDR3 protein is CASSQGPGDFHSNQPQHF. The CDR3 coding sequence is TGCGCCAGCAGCCAGGGGCCAGGAGACTTCCATAGCAATCAGCCCCAGCATTTT. The V call is TRBV4-1, the J call TRBJ1-5; weak D call: TRBD1 (5 bases). The CDR3 extends over 18 amino acids. The ends were cut back, 3 bases at V and 0 bases at J, with 18 bases in the middle. Germline-derived CDR1 and CDR2 are MGHRA and YSYEKL.

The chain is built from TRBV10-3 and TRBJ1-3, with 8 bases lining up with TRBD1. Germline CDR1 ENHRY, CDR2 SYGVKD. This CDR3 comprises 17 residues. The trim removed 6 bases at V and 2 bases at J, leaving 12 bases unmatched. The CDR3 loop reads CAIRTTLGTGAGNTIYF. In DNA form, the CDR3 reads TGTGCCATCAGGACGACTTTAGGGACAGGAGCTGGAAACACCATATATTTT.

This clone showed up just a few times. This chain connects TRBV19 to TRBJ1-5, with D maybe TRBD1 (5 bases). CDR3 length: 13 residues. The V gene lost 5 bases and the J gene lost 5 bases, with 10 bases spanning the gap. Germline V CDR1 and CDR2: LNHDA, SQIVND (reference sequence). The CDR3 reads CASSRQYDQPQHF. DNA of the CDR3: TGTGCCAGTAGTCGACAGTATGATCAGCCCCAGCATTTT.

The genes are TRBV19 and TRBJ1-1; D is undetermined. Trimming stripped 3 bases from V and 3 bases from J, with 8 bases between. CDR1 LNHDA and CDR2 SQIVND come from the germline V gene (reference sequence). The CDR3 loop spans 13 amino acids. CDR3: CASSMARYTEAFF. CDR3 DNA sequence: TGTGCCAGTAGTATGGCTCGCTACACTGAAGCTTTCTTT.

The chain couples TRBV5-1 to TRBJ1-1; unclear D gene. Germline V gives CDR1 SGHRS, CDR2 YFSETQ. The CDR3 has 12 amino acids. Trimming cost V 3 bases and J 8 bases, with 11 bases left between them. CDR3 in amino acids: CASSSPNREAFF. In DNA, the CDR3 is TGCGCCAGCAGCTCGCCGAACCGGGAAGCTTTCTTT. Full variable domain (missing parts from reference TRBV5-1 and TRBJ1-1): KAGVTQTPRYLIKTRGQQVTLSCSPISGHRSVSWYQQTPGQGLQFLFEYFSETQRNKGNFPGRFSGRQFSNSRSEMNVSTLELGDSALYLCASSSPNREAFFGQGTRLTVV.

This CDR3 is CASSRPGTAYEQYF. The CDR3 nucleotides read TGTGCCAGCTCACGACCCGGGACAGCCTACGAGCAGTACTTC. The rearrangement joins TRBV18 to TRBJ2-7, with 7 bases matching TRBD1. There are 14 residues in the CDR3. J lost 2 bases, V lost 4 bases, and 5 bases had no gene match. The germline V gene encodes CDR1 KGHSH and CDR2 LQKENI.

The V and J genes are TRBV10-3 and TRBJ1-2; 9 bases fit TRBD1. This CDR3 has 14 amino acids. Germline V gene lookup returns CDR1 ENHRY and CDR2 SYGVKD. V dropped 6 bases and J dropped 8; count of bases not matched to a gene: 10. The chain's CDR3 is CAISGDSGQGGYTF. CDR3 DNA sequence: TGTGCCATCAGCGGTGATTCGGGACAGGGCGGCTACACCTTC.

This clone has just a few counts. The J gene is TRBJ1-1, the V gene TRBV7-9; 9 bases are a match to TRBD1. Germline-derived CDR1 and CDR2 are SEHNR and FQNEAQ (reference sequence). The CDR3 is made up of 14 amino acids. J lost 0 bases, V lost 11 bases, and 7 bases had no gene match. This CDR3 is CAGGTGRMNTEAFF. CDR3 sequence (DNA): TGTGCCGGGGGGACAGGGCGGATGAACACTGAAGCTTTCTTT.

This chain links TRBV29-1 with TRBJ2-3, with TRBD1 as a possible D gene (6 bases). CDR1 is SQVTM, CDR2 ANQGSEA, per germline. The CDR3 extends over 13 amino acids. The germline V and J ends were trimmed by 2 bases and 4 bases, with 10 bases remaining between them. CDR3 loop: CSVEPQGADTQYF. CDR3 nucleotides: TGCAGCGTTGAACCACAGGGAGCAGATACGCAGTATTTT.

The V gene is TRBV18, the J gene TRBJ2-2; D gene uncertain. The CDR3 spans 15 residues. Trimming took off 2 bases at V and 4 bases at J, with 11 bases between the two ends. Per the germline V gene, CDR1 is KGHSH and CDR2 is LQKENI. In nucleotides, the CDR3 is TGTGCCAGCTCACCATTTGTGCCGGGCACCGGGGAGCTGTTTTTT. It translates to CASSPFVPGTGELFF.

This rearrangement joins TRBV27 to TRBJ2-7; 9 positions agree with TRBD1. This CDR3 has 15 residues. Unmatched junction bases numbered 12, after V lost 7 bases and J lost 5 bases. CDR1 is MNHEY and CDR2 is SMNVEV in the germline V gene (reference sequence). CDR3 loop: CASTKDRGKRNEQYF. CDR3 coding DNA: TGTGCCAGCACCAAAGACAGGGGGAAGAGGAACGAGCAGTACTTC.

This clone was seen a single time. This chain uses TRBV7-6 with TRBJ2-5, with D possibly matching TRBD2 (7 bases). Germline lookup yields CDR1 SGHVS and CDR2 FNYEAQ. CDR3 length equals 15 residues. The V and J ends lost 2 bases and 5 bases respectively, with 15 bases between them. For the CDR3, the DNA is TGTGCCAGCAGCTTAACTAGGGGGGGCCCGGAGACCCAGTACTTC. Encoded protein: CASSLTRGGPETQYF.

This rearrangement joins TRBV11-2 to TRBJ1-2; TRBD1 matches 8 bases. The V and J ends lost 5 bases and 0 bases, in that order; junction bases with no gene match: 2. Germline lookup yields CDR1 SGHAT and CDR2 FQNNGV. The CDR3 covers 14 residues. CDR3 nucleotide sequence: TGTGCCAGCAGCCCGGGACAGGCTAACTATGGCTACACCTTC. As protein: CASSPGQANYGYTF.

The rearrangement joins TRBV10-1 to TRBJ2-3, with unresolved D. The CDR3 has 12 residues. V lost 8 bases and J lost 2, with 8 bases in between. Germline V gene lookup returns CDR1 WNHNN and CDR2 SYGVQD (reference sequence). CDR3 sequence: CASSGPTDTQYF. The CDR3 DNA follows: TGCGCCAGCTCAGGCCCCACAGATACGCAGTATTTT.

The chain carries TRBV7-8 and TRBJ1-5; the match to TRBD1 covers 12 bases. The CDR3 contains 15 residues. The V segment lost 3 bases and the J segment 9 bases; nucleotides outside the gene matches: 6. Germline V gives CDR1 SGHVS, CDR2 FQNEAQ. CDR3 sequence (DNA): TGTGCCAGCAGCTTGGGACAGGGGGCCTCCCGGCCCCAGCATTTT. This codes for CASSLGQGASRPQHF. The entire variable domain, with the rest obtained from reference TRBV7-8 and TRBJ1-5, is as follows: GAGVSQSPRYKVAKRGQDVALRCDPISGHVSLFWYQQALGQGPEFLTYFQNEAQLDKSGLPSDRFFAERPEGSVSTLKIQRTQQEDSAVYLCASSLGQGASRPQHFGDGTRLSIL.

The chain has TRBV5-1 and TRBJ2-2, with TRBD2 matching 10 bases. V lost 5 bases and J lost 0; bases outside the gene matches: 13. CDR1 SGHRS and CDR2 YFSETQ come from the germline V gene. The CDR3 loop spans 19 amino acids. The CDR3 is CASSYLIAGGLPNTGELFF. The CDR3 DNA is TGCGCCAGCAGTTACCTAATAGCGGGGGGCCTACCGAACACCGGGGAGCTGTTTTTT.

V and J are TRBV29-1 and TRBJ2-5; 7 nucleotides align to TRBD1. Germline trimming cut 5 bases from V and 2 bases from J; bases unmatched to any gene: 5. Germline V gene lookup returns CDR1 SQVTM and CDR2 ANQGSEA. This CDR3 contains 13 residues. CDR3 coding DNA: TGCAGCGTTAGCTGGACAGGACAAGAGACCCAGTACTTC. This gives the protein CSVSWTGQETQYF. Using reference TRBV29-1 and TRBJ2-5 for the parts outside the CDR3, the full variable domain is SAVISQKPSRDICQRGTSLTIQCQVDSQVTMMFWYRQQPGQSLTLIATANQGSEATYESGFVIDKFPISRPNLTFSTLTVSNMSPEDSSIYLCSVSWTGQETQYFGPGTRLLVL.

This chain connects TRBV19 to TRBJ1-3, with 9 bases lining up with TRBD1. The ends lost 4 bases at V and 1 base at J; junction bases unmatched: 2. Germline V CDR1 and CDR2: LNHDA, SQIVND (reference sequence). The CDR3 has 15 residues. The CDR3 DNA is TGTGCCAGTAGTACGGACAGGGGATCTGGAAACACCATATATTTT. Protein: CASSTDRGSGNTIYF.

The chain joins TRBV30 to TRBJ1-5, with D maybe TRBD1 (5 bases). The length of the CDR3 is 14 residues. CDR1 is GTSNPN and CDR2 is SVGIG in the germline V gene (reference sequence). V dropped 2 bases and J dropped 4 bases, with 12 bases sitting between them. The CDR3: CAWSSLTGNQPQHF. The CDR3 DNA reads TGTGCCTGGAGTTCCCTTACAGGAAATCAGCCCCAGCATTTT.